A single sample is the source of the 17 T cell receptor beta chains below, sequenced in a study of control samples from healthy donors and cancer patients. Data came from immunoSEQ multiplex PCR; TCRdb stores just in-frame clones and leaves some out. The sample includes about 160,000 clones, roughly 94% seen only once; the top ten take about 9.3%. Material: blood. The receptors were gathered from a woman in her 40s in good health.

V gene TRBV5-1 combines with J gene TRBJ1-4; D gene ambiguous. Trimming left V 4 bases short and J 4 bases short, with 11 bases between. This CDR3 has 14 amino acids. Germline V gene lookup returns CDR1 SGHRS and CDR2 YFSETQ. The DNA of the CDR3 is TGCGCCAGCAGCCACGACGGCCTTAATGAAAAACTGTTTTTT. It is translated as CASSHDGLNEKLFF.

The rearrangement uses TRBV6-2 or TRBV6-3 and TRBJ1-2; 7 nucleotides line up with TRBD1. The J segment lost 0 bases and the V segment lost 2 bases, leaving 3 bases of the junction unmatched. CDR1 MNHEY and CDR2 SVGEGT come from the germline V gene. The CDR3 is made up of 15 amino acids. The DNA of the CDR3 is TGTGCCAGCAGTTACCAAGGGACAGCTAACTATGGCTACACCTTC. Amino acids: CASSYQGTANYGYTF.

V is TRBV7-3 and J is TRBJ1-3; D ambiguous. V was trimmed by 2 bases and J by 2 bases, leaving 4 bases between them. Germline assignment: CDR1 SGHTA and CDR2 FQGTGA. The CDR3 has 13 amino acids. As DNA, the CDR3 is TGTGCCAGCAGCTTACTTCCTGGAAACACCATATATTTT. This encodes CASSLLPGNTIYF.

This chain links TRBV2 with TRBJ1-1; D remains unclear. V shed 0 bases and J shed 6 bases, with 11 bases lying between them. Germline V CDR1 and CDR2: SNHLY, FYNNEI. The length of the CDR3 is 14 residues. CDR3: CASSEAEGLAEAFF. DNA for the CDR3: TGTGCCAGCAGTGAAGCGGAGGGCTTGGCTGAAGCTTTCTTT.

This clone was counted a single time. The chain links TRBV28 to TRBJ1-3; TRBD1 matches 8 bases. In germline, CDR1 is MDHEN, CDR2 SYDVKM. CDR3 length: 15 residues. The V and J ends lost 2 bases and 2 bases, in that order; junction bases with no gene match: 2. In DNA form, the CDR3 reads TGTGCCAGCAGTTTAAGACAGGGGCCTGGAAACACCATATATTTT. Encoded protein: CASSLRQGPGNTIYF.

The CDR3 loop reads CASSFGNQPQHF. The CDR3 DNA is TGTGCCAGCAGCTTCGGTAATCAGCCCCAGCATTTT. The rearrangement joins TRBV5-6 to TRBJ1-5; D is unclear. Germline CDR1 SGHDT, CDR2 YYEEEE. CDR3 length: 12 residues. V lost 2 bases and J lost 4, with 4 bases in between. Full variable domain (missing parts from reference TRBV5-6 and TRBJ1-5): DAGVTQSPTHLIKTRGQQVTLRCSPKSGHDTVSWYQQALGQGPQFIFQYYEEEERQRGNFPDRFSGHQFPNYSSELNVNALLLGDSALYLCASSFGNQPQHFGDGTRLSIL.

The CDR3 is CASSPTSMNTEAFF. The CDR3 DNA follows: TGTGCCAGCAGCCCTACTTCTATGAACACTGAAGCTTTCTTT. The chain links TRBV7-2 to TRBJ1-1; D ambiguous. Germline V gene sequence: CDR1 SGHTA, CDR2 FQGNSA. The ends were cut back, 5 bases at V and 0 bases at J, with 10 bases in the middle. This CDR3 region has 14 residues.

The rearrangement links TRBV5-1 to TRBJ1-1, with a tentative D call TRBD1 (5 bases). This CDR3 is 13 amino acids long. V was pared by 3 bases and J by 6 bases, with 12 bases between. Germline V gene lookup returns CDR1 SGHRS and CDR2 YFSETQ. Here the CDR3 reads CASSYPGEAEAFF. The DNA for the CDR3 is TGCGCCAGCAGCTATCCGGGGGAAGCTGAAGCTTTCTTT.

V is TRBV9 and J is TRBJ2-5, with D perhaps given as TRBD1 or TRBD2 (5 bases each). This CDR3 contains 17 residues. Trimming shortened V by 4 bases and J by 0 bases, and 19 bases separated the two germline ends. Germline CDR1 reads SGDLS; CDR2 reads YYNGEE. The CDR3 loop reads CASSPRVGTSDQETQYF. CDR3 DNA: TGTGCCAGCAGCCCGAGGGTTGGGACCTCGGACCAAGAGACCCAGTACTTC.

The chain uses TRBV6-2 or TRBV6-3 and TRBJ1-2, with 7 bases lining up with TRBD1. CDR1 is MNHEY and CDR2 is SVGEGT in the germline V gene. The CDR3 sequence is 13 residues long. The V and J ends lost 6 bases and 5 bases, in that order; junction bases with no gene match: 6. CDR3: CASSNRGRYGYTF. The CDR3 nucleotides read TGTGCCAGCAGCAACAGGGGCCGGTATGGCTACACCTTC.

The chain recombines TRBV5-1 with TRBJ2-3; D not certain. V lost 4 bases and J 0 bases, leaving 18 bases between the germline ends. The CDR3 totals 17 residues. Germline loops: CDR1 SGHRS, CDR2 YFSETQ. The CDR3 is CASSPENLARSTDTQYF. As DNA, the CDR3 is TGCGCCAGCAGCCCGGAGAATTTAGCACGGAGCACAGATACGCAGTATTTT.

This chain's CDR3 is CASSAGTASDQPQHF. For the CDR3, the DNA is TGTGCCAGCAGCGCCGGGACAGCCTCTGATCAGCCCCAGCATTTT. This rearrangement joins TRBV7-2 to TRBJ1-5; 7 bases are a match to TRBD1. Germline V gives CDR1 SGHTA, CDR2 FQGNSA. The V gene end was trimmed by 5 bases and the J gene end by 5 bases; junction bases not matched to a gene: 9. The CDR3 is made up of 15 amino acids.

The gene calls are TRBV11-1 and TRBJ2-2; 8 bases agree with TRBD1. The V segment lost 2 bases and the J segment 7 bases; nucleotides outside the gene matches: 6. Germline V lookup: CDR1 SGHAT, CDR2 FQDESV (reference sequence). CDR3 size: 15 residues. The CDR3 DNA is TGTGCCAGCAGCTTATGGGACAGGCCAAGCGGGGAGCTGTTTTTT. It encodes CASSLWDRPSGELFF.

The genes are TRBV12-5 and TRBJ2-1; TRBD2 matches at 15 bases. The CDR3 consists of 20 residues. CDR1 is LGHNT, CDR2 FRNRAP, per germline. The ends lost 5 bases at V and 0 bases at J; junction bases unmatched: 11. The chain's CDR3 is CASGTNPGLAGGSSYNEQFF. In DNA, the CDR3 is TGTGCTAGTGGTACAAACCCGGGACTAGCGGGAGGCAGCTCCTACAATGAGCAGTTCTTC.

The chain employs TRBV6-4 and TRBJ2-2; 8 nucleotides agree with TRBD1. Germline CDR1 reads MRHNA; CDR2 reads SNTAGT. The V segment lost 0 bases and the J segment 5 bases; nucleotides outside the gene matches: 2. The CDR3 loop spans 15 amino acids. The CDR3: CASSDSWTGTGELFF. The DNA for the CDR3 is TGTGCCAGCAGTGACTCTTGGACAGGGACCGGGGAGCTGTTTTTT.

This chain joins TRBV20-1 and TRBJ2-3; 7 bases are shared with TRBD2. The germline CDR1 and CDR2 sequences are DFQATT and SNEGSKA (reference sequence). CDR3 length: 15 amino acids. Trimming removed 3 bases from V and 2 bases from J; junction bases left unmatched: 8. The CDR3 here is CSASNLADYTDTQYF. CDR3 nucleotide sequence: TGCAGTGCTAGTAACCTAGCGGATTACACAGATACGCAGTATTTT.

The chain employs TRBV7-9 and TRBJ2-1; no definite D call. V shed 5 bases and J shed 10 bases, with 9 bases lying between them. Germline CDR1 is SEHNR and CDR2 is FQNEAQ (reference sequence). The CDR3 is 11 residues long. CDR3 sequence (DNA): TGTGCCAGCAGCACCCAGGTAGAGCAGTTCTTC. It translates to CASSTQVEQFF.